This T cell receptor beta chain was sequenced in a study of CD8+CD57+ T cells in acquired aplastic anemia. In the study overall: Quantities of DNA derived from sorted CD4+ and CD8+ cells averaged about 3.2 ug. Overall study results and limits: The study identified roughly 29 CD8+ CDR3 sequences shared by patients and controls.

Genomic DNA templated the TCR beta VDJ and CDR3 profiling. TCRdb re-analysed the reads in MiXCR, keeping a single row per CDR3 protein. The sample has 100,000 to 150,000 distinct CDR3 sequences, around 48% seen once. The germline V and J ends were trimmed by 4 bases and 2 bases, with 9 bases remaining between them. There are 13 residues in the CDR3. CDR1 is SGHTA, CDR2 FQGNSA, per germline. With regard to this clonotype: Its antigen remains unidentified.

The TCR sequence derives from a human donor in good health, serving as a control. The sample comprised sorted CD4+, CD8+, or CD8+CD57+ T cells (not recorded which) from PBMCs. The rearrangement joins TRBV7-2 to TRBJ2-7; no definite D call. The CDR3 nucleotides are TGTGCCAGCAGCTCGCAGCCCACCTACGAGCAGTACTTC. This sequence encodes CASSSQPTYEQYF.